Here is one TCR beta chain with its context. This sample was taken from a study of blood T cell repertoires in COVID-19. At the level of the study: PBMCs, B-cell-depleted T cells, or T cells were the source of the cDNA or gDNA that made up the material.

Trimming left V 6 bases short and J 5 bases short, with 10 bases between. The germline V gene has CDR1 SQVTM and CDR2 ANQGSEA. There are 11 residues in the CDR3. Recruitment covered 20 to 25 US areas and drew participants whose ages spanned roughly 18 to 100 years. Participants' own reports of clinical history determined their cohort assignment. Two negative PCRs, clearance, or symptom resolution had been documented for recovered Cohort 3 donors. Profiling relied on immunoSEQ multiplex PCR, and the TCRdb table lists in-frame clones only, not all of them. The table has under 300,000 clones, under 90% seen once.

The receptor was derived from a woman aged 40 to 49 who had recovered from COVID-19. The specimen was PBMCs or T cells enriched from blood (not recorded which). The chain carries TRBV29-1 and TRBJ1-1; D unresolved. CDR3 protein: CSVRAWTEAFF. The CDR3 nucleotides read TGCAGCGTGCGGGCCTGGACTGAAGCTTTCTTT.